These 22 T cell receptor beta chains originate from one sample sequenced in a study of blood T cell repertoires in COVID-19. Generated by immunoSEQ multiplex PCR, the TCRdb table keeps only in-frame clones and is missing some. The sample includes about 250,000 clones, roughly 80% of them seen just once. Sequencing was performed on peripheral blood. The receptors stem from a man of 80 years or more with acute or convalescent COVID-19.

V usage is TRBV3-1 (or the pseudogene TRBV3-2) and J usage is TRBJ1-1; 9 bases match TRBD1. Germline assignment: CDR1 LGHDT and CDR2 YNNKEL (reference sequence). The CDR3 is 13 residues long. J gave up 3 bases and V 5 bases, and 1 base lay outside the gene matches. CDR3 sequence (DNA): TGTGCCAGCAGCTGGACAGGGGACACTGAAGCTTTCTTT. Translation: CASSWTGDTEAFF.

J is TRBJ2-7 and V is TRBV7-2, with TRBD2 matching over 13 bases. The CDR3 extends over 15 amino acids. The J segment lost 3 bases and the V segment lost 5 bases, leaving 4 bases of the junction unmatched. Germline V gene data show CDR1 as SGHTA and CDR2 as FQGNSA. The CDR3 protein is CASSPRTSGGYEQYF. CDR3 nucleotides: TGTGCCAGCAGCCCCCGGACTAGCGGGGGCTACGAGCAGTACTTC.

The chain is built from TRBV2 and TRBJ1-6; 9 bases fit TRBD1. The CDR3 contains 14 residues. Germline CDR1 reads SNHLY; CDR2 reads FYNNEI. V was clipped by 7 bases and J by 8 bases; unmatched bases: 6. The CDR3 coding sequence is TGTGCCAGCAAGATCCGGACAGGGGATTCACCCCTCCACTTT. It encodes CASKIRTGDSPLHF.

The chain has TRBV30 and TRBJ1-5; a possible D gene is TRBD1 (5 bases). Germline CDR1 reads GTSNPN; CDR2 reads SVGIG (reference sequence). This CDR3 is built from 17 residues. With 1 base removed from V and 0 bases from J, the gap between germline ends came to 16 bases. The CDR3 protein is CAWSAQRGAYSNQPQHF. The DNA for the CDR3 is TGTGCCTGGAGTGCCCAACGTGGGGCGTATAGCAATCAGCCCCAGCATTTT.

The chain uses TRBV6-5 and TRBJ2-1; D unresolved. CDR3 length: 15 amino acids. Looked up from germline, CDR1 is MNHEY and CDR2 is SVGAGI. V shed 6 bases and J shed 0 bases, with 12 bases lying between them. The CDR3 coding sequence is TGTGCCAGCAGCCGTACGGAGAGCTCCTACAATGAGCAGTTCTTC. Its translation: CASSRTESSYNEQFF.

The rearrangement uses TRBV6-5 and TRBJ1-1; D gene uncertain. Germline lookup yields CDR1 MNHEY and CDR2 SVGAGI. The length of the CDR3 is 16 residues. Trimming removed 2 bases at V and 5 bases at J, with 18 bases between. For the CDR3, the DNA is TGTGCCAGCAGTTACCAACCCCCGCGACTAGGGACTGAAGCTTTCTTT. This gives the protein CASSYQPPRLGTEAFF.

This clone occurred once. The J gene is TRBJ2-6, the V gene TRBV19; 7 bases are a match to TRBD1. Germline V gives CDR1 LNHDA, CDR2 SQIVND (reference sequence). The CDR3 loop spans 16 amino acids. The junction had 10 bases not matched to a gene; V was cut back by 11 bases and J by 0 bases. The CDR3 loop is CAATRDSFSGANVLTF. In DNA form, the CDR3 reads TGTGCCGCCACCCGGGACAGCTTCTCTGGGGCCAACGTCCTGACTTTC. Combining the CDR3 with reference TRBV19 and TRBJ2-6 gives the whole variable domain DGGITQSPKYLFRKEGQNVTLSCEQNLNHDAMYWYRQDPGQGLRLIYYSQIVNDFQKGDIAEGYSVSREKKESFPLTVTSAQKNPTAFYLCAATRDSFSGANVLTFGAGSRLTVL.

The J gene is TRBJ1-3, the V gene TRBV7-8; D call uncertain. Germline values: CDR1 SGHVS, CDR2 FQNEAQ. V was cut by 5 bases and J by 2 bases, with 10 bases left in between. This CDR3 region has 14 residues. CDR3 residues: CASSDTGTGNTIYF. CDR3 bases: TGTGCCAGCAGCGACACGGGAACTGGAAACACCATATATTTT.

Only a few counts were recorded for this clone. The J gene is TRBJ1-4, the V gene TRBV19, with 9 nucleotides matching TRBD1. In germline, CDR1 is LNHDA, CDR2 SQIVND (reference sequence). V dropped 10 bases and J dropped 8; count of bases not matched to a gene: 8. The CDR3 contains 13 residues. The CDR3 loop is CATRTGQGEKLFF. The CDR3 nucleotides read TGTGCCACCCGAACGGGACAGGGCGAAAAACTGTTTTTT.

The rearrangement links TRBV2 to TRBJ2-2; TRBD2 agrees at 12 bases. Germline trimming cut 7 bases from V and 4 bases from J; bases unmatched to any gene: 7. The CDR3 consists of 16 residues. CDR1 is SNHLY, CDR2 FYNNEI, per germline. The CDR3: CASTRTSGDPTGELFF. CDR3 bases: TGTGCCAGCACCCGGACTAGCGGGGACCCCACCGGGGAGCTGTTTTTT. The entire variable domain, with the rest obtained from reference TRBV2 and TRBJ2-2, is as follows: EPEVTQTPSHQVTQMGQEVILRCVPISNHLYFYWYRQILGQKVEFLVSFYNNEISEKSEIFDDQFSVERPDGSNFTLKIRSTKLEDSAMYFCASTRTSGDPTGELFFGEGSRLTVL.

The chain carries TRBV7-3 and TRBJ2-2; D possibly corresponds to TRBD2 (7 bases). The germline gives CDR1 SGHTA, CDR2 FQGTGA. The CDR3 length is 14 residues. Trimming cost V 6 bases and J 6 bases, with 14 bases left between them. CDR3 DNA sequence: TGTGCCAGCAGACCCCCGGGGGGCGCCGGGGAGCTGTTTTTT. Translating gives CASRPPGGAGELFF.

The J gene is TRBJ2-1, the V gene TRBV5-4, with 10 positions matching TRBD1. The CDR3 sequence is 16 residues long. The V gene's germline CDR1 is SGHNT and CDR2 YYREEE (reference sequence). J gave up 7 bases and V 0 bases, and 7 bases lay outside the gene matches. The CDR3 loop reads CASSLAWTGGVNEQFF. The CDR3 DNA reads TGTGCCAGCAGCTTGGCTTGGACAGGGGGGGTGAATGAGCAGTTCTTC. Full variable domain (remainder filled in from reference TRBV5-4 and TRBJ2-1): ETGVTQSPTHLIKTRGQQVTLRCSSQSGHNTVSWYQQALGQGPQFIFQYYREEENGRGNFPPRFSGLQFPNYSSELNVNALELDDSALYLCASSLAWTGGVNEQFFGPGTRLTVL.

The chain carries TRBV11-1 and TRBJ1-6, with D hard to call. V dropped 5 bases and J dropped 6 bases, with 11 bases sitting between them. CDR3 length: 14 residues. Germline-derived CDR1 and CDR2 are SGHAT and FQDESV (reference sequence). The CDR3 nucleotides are TGTGCCAGCAGCCCTATGACGGGTAATTCACCCCTCCACTTT. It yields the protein CASSPMTGNSPLHF.

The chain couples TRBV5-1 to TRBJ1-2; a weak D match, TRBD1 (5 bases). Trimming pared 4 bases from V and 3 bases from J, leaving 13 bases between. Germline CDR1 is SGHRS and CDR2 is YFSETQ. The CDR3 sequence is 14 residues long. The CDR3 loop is CASSLEWGDYGYTF. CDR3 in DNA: TGCGCCAGCAGCCTCGAATGGGGGGACTATGGCTACACCTTC.

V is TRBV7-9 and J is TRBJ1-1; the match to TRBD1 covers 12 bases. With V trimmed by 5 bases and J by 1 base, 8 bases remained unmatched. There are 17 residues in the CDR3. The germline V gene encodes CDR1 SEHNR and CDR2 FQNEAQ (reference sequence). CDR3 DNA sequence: TGTGCCAGCAGCACGGGACAGGGGGCGGTCTGGAACACTGAAGCTTTCTTT. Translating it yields CASSTGQGAVWNTEAFF.

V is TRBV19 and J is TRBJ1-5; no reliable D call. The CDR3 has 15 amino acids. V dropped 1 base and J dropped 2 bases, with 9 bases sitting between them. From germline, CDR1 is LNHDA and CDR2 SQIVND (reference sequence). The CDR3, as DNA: TGTGCCAGTAGTATAGCCGGGTCTGGCAATCAGCCCCAGCATTTT. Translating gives CASSIAGSGNQPQHF.

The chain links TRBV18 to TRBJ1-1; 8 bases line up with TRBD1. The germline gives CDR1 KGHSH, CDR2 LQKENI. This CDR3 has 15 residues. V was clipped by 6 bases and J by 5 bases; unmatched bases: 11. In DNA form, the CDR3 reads TGTGCCAGCTCTCTAACTGGACAGGGAGAGACTGAAGCTTTCTTT. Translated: CASSLTGQGETEAFF. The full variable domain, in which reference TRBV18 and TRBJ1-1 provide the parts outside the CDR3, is NAGVMQNPRHLVRRRGQEARLRCSPMKGHSHVYWYRQLPEEGLKFMVYLQKENIIDESGMPKERFSAEFPKEGPSILRIQQVVRGDSAAYFCASSLTGQGETEAFFGQGTRLTVV.

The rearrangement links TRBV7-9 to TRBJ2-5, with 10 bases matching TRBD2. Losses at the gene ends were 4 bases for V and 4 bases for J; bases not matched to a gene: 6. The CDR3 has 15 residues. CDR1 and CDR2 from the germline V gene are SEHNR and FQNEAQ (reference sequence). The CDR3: CASSSSSGRLETQYF. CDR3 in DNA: TGTGCCAGCAGCTCCTCTAGCGGGAGATTAGAGACCCAGTACTTC.

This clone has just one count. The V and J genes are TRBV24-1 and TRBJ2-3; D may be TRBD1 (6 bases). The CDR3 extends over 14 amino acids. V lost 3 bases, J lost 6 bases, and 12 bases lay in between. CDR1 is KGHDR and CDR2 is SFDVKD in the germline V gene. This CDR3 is CATSDTGLSDTQYF. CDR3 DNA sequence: TGTGCCACCAGTGATACAGGGTTATCGGATACGCAGTATTTT.

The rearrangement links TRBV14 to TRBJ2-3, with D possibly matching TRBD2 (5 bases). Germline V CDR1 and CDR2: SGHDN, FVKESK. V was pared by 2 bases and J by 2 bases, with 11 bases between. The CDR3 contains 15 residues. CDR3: CASSQLGSYTDTQYF. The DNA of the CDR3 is TGTGCCAGCAGCCAATTGGGGAGTTACACAGATACGCAGTATTTT.

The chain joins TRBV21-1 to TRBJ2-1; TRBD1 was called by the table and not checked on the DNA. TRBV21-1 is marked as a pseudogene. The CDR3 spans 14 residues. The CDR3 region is CASSNIQGVGEQFF. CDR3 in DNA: TGTGCCAGCAGCAATATCCAGGGTGTAGGTGAGCAGTTCTTC.

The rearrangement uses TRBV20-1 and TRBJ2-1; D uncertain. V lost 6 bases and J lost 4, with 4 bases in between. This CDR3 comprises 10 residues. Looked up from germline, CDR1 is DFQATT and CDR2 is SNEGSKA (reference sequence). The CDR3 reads CSASYNEQFF. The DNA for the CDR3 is TGCAGTGCGTCTTACAATGAGCAGTTCTTC.